The 21 T cell receptor beta chains given below trace back to one sample, sequenced in a study of tumor-infiltrating lymphocytes in primary liver carcinoma. Unsorted bulk tissue, roughly 20-32 mg of it, served as the source for co-extraction of RNA and DNA. Production of TCR beta cDNA used about 500 ng total RNA together with a constant-region primer. Libraries for TCR beta were built through three nested multiplex PCR rounds, which together made up a slightly modified ARM-PCR procedure. TRBV1-TRBV30 forward and Cbeta reverse primers drove the first two approximately 10-cycle rounds. TCRdb redid the calling of the multiplex PCR reads with MiXCR, one entry per CDR3 protein. The table shows about 120,000 distinct CDR3 sequences, with about two thirds occurring only once. Sample: tumor-adjacent normal liver tissue. The receptors here all came from a woman in her sixties with primary liver carcinoma and hepatitis B virus infection.

This clonotype has at least ten counts. A junction end diverges from the germline sequence, so it may reflect a read error. This chain joins TRBV4-2 and TRBJ1-1, with D possibly being TRBD1 (6 bases). The germline V gene has CDR1 LGHNA and CDR2 YNFKEQ. The CDR3 runs to 17 residues. The CDR3 nucleotides are TGTGCCAGCGGCCATCCGAAAACCGGGACACCAAACACTGAAGCTTTCTTT. Translating it yields CASGHPKTGTPNTEAFF.

The chain joins TRBV5-1 to TRBJ2-7; D gene ambiguous. V lost 4 bases and J lost 0, with 17 bases in between. The CDR3 runs to 16 residues. CDR1 and CDR2 (germline): SGHRS, YFSETQ. CDR3 protein: CASSTHPADPSYEQYF. CDR3 bases: TGCGCCAGCAGCACCCATCCGGCAGACCCCTCCTACGAGCAGTACTTC.

In this sample, this clonotype turned up many times. The J gene is TRBJ2-5, the V gene TRBV12-3 or TRBV12-4, with 8 bases fitting TRBD1. The CDR3 extends over 13 amino acids. Trimming removed 6 bases from V and 5 bases from J; junction bases left unmatched: 5. CDR3 sequence (DNA): TGTGCCAGCAGACCAGGGGGCGCGGAGACCCAGTACTTC. Translation: CASRPGGAETQYF.

This clonotype was counted only a few times. This CDR3 is CASSLGNRGTIFGYTF. Here the CDR3 DNA reads TGTGCCAGCAGCTTAGGGAATCGGGGGACTATCTTCGGCTACACCTTC. The rearrangement joins TRBV11-2 to TRBJ1-2; possible D gene TRBD1, 5 bases. V was trimmed by 1 base and J by 8 bases, leaving 20 bases between them. This CDR3 comprises 16 residues. Looked up from germline, CDR1 is SGHAT and CDR2 is FQNNGV.

With regard to this clonotype: The junction shows a germline mismatch at one end, possibly a read error. This chain joins TRBV11-3 and TRBJ2-3, with D perhaps TRBD1 (5 bases). CDR1 and CDR2 (germline): SGHNT, YENEEA. The CDR3 totals 15 residues. The CDR3 sequence is CASNLDRHTTGTQYF. The CDR3 region has the DNA TGTGCCAGCAACTTAGACCGACATACTACAGGTACGCAGTATTTT. The full variable domain, with the rest looked up from reference TRBV11-3 and TRBJ2-3, is EAGVVQSPRYKIIEKKQPVAFWCNPISGHNTLYWYLQNLGQGPELLIRYENEEAVDDSQLPKDRFSAERLKGVDSTLKIQPAELGDSAVYLCASNLDRHTTGTQYFGPGTRLTVL.

This clonotype was observed at least ten times. This chain uses TRBV12-3 or TRBV12-4 with TRBJ2-7; TRBD1 matches 7 bases. The ends lost 6 bases at V and 2 bases at J; junction bases unmatched: 7. The CDR3 is 14 amino acids. CDR3 sequence: CASSPGDRTYEQYF. The DNA of the CDR3 is TGTGCCAGCAGCCCTGGGGACAGAACCTACGAGCAGTACTTC.

V and J are TRBV28 and TRBJ2-1; D gene uncertain. The CDR3 sequence is 12 residues long. Deletions cut 7 bases from V and 4 bases from J, with 8 bases between. The germline V gene encodes CDR1 MDHEN and CDR2 SYDVKM. In DNA form, the CDR3 reads TGTGCCAGCAACTCTAGTTACAATGAGCAGTTCTTC. It codes for CASNSSYNEQFF.

This clonotype was detected many times. The rearrangement uses TRBV7-9 and TRBJ2-7; a weak D match, TRBD2 (5 bases). The V and J ends lost 5 bases and 3 bases respectively, with 11 bases between them. CDR1 is SEHNR, CDR2 FQNEAQ, per germline (reference sequence). This CDR3 contains 13 residues. The CDR3 coding sequence is TGTGCCAGCAGCCGGACTCCCTTCTACGAGCAGTACTTC. Amino acid sequence: CASSRTPFYEQYF.

Comment on this clonotype: At one end, the junction sequence differs from germline, possibly due to a read error. The chain has TRBV4-1 and TRBJ1-4; D not certain. Germline assignment: CDR1 MGHRA and CDR2 YSYEKL. This CDR3 contains 14 residues. CDR3 protein: CASSQEGQYDKLLF. In DNA, the CDR3 is TGCGCCAGCAGCCAAGAGGGCCAGTATGACAAACTGTTATTT.

As to this clonotype: A much bigger clone sits one base away, suggesting this may be a read error. The gene calls are TRBV5-1 and TRBJ2-1, with no clear D. Trimming pared 0 bases from V and 1 base from J, leaving 8 bases between. This CDR3 comprises 15 residues. The V gene's germline CDR1 is SGHRS and CDR2 YFSETQ. The CDR3: CASSLVGPSYNEQFF. The DNA for the CDR3 is TGCGCCAGCAGCTTGGTAGGCCCTTCCTACAATGAGCAGTTCTTC. The full variable domain, rest sourced from reference TRBV5-1 and TRBJ2-1, is KAGVTQTPRYLIKTRGQQVTLSCSPISGHRSVSWYQQTPGQGLQFLFEYFSETQRNKGNFPGRFSGRQFSNSRSEMNVSTLELGDSALYLCASSLVGPSYNEQFFGPGTRLTVL.

This clonotype was seen repeatedly, ten times or more. This chain joins TRBV4-2 and TRBJ2-3; 8 bases fit TRBD2. This CDR3 contains 18 residues. Germline loops: CDR1 LGHNA, CDR2 YNFKEQ. The junction had 11 bases not matched to a gene; V was cut back by 0 bases and J by 3 bases. CDR3 bases: TGTGCCAGCAGCCAAGAAGGCCCAGCGGGAGCTTGGACAGATACGCAGTATTTT. Amino acid sequence: CASSQEGPAGAWTDTQYF.

Regarding this clonotype: Just one base apart from a much larger clone, this may be a read error. The chain carries TRBV12-3 or TRBV12-4 and TRBJ1-5, with D perhaps TRBD1 (5 bases). The CDR3 extends over 12 amino acids. V lost 10 bases and J 6 bases, leaving 13 bases between the germline ends. CDR3 protein: CAINSGAQPQHF. CDR3 coding DNA: TGTGCCATCAACTCCGGGGCTCAGCCCCAGCATTTT.

Of note for this clonotype: One end of the junction does not line up with germline, which may come from a read error. Written as DNA, the CDR3 is TGTGCCAGCAGTTACAGCCCGGGACAGGGGGAAGTGACTGAAGCTCTCTTC. This sequence encodes CASSYSPGQGEVTEALF. This chain connects TRBV6-5 to TRBJ1-1; 11 positions match TRBD1. The CDR3 sequence is 17 residues long. The germline CDR1 and CDR2 sequences are MNHEY and SVGAGI.

This clonotype showed up just a few times. A much larger clonotype is one base distant, so this may be a read error. The genes are TRBV12-3 or TRBV12-4 and TRBJ1-1, with D possibly being TRBD1 (5 bases). CDR3 length equals 15 residues. In DNA form, the CDR3 reads TGTGCCACCAGTTTTAGGGACTCACTGAACACTGAAGCTTTCTTT. It is translated as CATSFRDSLNTEAFF.

This clonotype turned up a few times. A clone one base away is much larger, so this may be a read error. The chain joins TRBV29-1 to TRBJ1-6; D gene ambiguous. V lost 7 bases and J lost 7, with 14 bases in between. CDR1 SQVTM and CDR2 ANQGSEA come from the germline V gene. The CDR3 covers 13 residues. CDR3: CSAQEILNSPLHF. CDR3 sequence (DNA): TGCAGCGCTCAGGAGATTTTAAATTCACCCCTCCACTTT.

Details on this clonotype: This likely comes from a read error, as the CDR3 has no conserved phenylalanine or tryptophan at its end. V and J are TRBV4-2 and TRBJ2-1; possibly TRBD2 for D (6 bases). The CDR3 loop spans 13 amino acids. The V gene's germline CDR1 is LGHNA and CDR2 YNFKEQ. CDR3 sequence (DNA): TGTGCCAGCAGTACTAGCTCCTACAATAAGCAGTTCATC. Amino acids: CASSTSSYNKQFI.

Concerning this clonotype itself: This clone may be a read error of a much larger clone one base away. The chain joins TRBV7-8 to TRBJ2-1; TRBD1 matches 7 bases. Trimming took 4 bases from V and 1 from J; bases not matched to a gene: 1. Germline V gene data show CDR1 as SGHVS and CDR2 as FQNEAQ. This CDR3 contains 14 residues. The CDR3 sequence: CASSSDRSYNEQFF. In DNA form, the CDR3 reads TGTGCCAGCAGCTCGGACAGGTCCTACAATGAGCAGTTCTTC. Complete variable domain (other parts from reference TRBV7-8 and TRBJ2-1): GAGVSQSPRYKVAKRGQDVALRCDPISGHVSLFWYQQALGQGPEFLTYFQNEAQLDKSGLPSDRFFAERPEGSVSTLKIQRTQQEDSAVYLCASSSDRSYNEQFFGPGTRLTVL.

The rearrangement links TRBV6-2 or TRBV6-3 to TRBJ1-5; tentative D call: TRBD1 (6 bases). The germline CDR1 and CDR2 sequences are MNHEY and SVGEGT. Between the trimmed V and J ends, which lost 10 bases and 1 base, there was a span of 17 bases. The CDR3 length is 15 residues. CDR3 sequence reads: CANRRTESSNQPQHF. The CDR3 DNA follows: TGTGCCAACAGAAGGACAGAGTCGAGCAATCAGCCCCAGCATTTT.

This clonotype was counted a single time. At one end the junction does not follow the germline gene, possibly because of a read error. The chain recombines TRBV11-2 with TRBJ2-1; perhaps TRBD2 as D (5 bases). Looked up from germline, CDR1 is SGHAT and CDR2 is FQNNGV. There are 16 residues in the CDR3. CDR3 nucleotide sequence: TGTACCAGCAGCTTAGATCTGACGGGTGAGGGCGATGAGCAGTTCTTT. Protein product: CTSSLDLTGEGDEQFF.

This clonotype was counted only a few times. One junction end disagrees with the germline gene, perhaps due to a read error. The rearrangement joins TRBV11-1 to TRBJ2-7; perhaps TRBD1 as D (6 bases). The CDR3 contains 15 residues. Germline loops: CDR1 SGHAT, CDR2 FQDESV (reference sequence). CDR3: CASGLDGDTRYEQYF. The CDR3 DNA reads as TGTGCCAGCGGCTTAGACGGGGACACCCGCTACGAGCAGTACTTC.

As regards this clonotype: One junction end does not reproduce the germline sequence, and a read error may be involved. The rearrangement links TRBV6-1 to TRBJ1-2; the D gene is possibly TRBD1 (5 bases). Germline CDR1 is MNHNS and CDR2 is SASEGT. The CDR3 has 15 residues. The DNA for the CDR3 is TGTTCCAGCAATGAAGCGGACTCAGGGTCCTATGGCTACACCTTC. Residues: CSSNEADSGSYGYTF.